Listed here is a single T cell receptor (beta chain). Only a few counts were recorded for this clone. There is no known antigen for this receptor. Per-base quality was not reported, and no clone a single base away is much larger than it. Collaborating institutions collected whole blood in K2EDTA tubes following their own protocols. For TCRbeta analysis, collaborator samples were shipped as frozen whole blood, as isolated PBMCs, or as DNA extracted from either sample type. Via the germline V gene, CDR1 is SGHRS and CDR2 YFSETQ. The CDR3 runs 15 residues from the cysteine to the phenylalanine. Only the CDR3 part of the read is kept: 45 bases, read in frame from the first base. At the junction V is shortened by 4 bases and J by 3 bases; bases outside the gene matches: 5. This specimen belongs to a study of blood T cell repertoires in COVID-19 (TCRdb year 2020). A note on the overall study: Collaborator samples came from the United States, Italy and Spain and covered acute and convalescent phases of COVID-19. Sample metadata almost always included a de-identified subject ID, COVID-19 status, age in years and sex. Where available, HLA class I and class II types were taken from metadata supplied by the sample provider and were not determined by assay-based typing. Deeply sampled blood TCRbeta repertoires from subjects exposed to, actively infected with, or recovered from COVID-19 were included in the dataset. A freely available public database, intended as a resource for researchers studying the immune response to SARS-CoV-2, is where the repertoires were released. The prospective study material was composed of cDNA or gDNA derived from T cells, B-cell-depleted T cells, or PBMCs. The samples were drawn from the first 160 participants of the ongoing ImmuneRACE study and from some 1,300 subjects provided by 6 global collaborators. Results the study describes overall, beyond this receptor: The quantity of clinical and demographic metadata differed by source and by participant and was supplied without curation.

TCRbeta CDR3 regions were amplified from genomic DNA by means of the immunoSEQ Assay, a bias-controlled multiplex PCR. The source study handled its data this way. The number of nucleated cells in each sample was estimated by amplification of reference gene primers within the assay. Sequence reads were collapsed and filtered to measure the absolute abundance of every unique TCRbeta CDR3 rearrangement. For each sample, productive Simpson clonality was calculated by taking the square root of Simpson's diversity index across productive rearrangements. The immuneACCESS repertoire file appears here via TCRdb, limited to in-frame rearrangements. These files lack a portion of the clones; in checked studies, under half of the deficit traces to unresolved V genes, and the cause of the others is not known. The DNA gave D and trimming, while V, J and clone size come from that table. This sample gives about 210,000 clones in total; about 90% of them show up just once. Approximately 1.2% of the sample comes from the top ten.

The rearranged segments are TRBV5-1 and TRBJ2-1; 9 junctional bases match TRBD2. The specimen was peripheral blood. The receptor's source is a man aged 25 to 40 with acute or convalescent COVID-19. The CDR3 protein is CASSQTSGSYNEQFF. The bases read TGCGCCAGCAGCCAGACTAGCGGAAGCTACAATGAGCAGTTCTTC.